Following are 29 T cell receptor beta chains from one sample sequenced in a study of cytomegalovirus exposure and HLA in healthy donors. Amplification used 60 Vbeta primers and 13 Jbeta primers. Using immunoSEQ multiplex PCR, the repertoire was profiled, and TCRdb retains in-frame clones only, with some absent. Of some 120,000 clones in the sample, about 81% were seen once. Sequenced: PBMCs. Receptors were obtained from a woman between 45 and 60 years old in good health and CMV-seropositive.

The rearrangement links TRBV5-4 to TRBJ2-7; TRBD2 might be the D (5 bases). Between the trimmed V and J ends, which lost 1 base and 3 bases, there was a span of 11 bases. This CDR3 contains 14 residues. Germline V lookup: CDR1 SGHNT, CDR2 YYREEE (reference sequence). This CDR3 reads CASSLTRGVYEQYF. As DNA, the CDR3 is TGTGCCAGCAGCTTGACTAGAGGAGTCTACGAGCAGTACTTC.

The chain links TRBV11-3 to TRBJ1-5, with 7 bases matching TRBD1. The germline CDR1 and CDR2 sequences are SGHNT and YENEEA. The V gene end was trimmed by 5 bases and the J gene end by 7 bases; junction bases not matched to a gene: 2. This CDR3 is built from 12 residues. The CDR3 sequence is CASSIGGQPQHF. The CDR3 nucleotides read TGTGCCAGCAGCATAGGGGGCCAGCCCCAGCATTTT.

This CDR3 reads CASGLRTGEKLFF. Written as DNA, the CDR3 is TGTGCCAGCGGACTCCGGACAGGCGAAAAACTGTTTTTT. The genes are TRBV7-2 and TRBJ1-4; TRBD1 matches at 7 bases. The CDR3 is 13 amino acids. J lost 8 bases, V lost 8 bases, and 8 bases had no gene match. Germline assignment: CDR1 SGHTA and CDR2 FQGNSA.

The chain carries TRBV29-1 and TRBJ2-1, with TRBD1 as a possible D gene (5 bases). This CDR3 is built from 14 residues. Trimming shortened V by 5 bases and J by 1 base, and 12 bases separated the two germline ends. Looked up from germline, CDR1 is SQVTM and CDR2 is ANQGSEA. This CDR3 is CSVFPSGSYNEQFF. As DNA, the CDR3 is TGCAGCGTTTTCCCCTCAGGGTCCTACAATGAGCAGTTCTTC.

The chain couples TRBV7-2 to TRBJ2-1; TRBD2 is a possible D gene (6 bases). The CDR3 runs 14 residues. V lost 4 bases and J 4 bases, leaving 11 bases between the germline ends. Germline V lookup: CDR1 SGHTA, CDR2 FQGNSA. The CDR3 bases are TGTGCCAGCAGCTCGGGACTCCGATACAATGAGCAGTTCTTC. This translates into CASSSGLRYNEQFF.

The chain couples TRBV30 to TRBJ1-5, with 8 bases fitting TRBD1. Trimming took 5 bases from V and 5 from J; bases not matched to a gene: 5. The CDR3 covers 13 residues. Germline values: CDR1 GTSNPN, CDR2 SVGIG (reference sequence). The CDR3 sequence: CAWQNRGDQPQHF. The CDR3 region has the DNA TGTGCCTGGCAGAACAGGGGGGATCAGCCCCAGCATTTT. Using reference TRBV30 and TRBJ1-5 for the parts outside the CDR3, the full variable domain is SQTIHQWPATLVQPVGSPLSLECTVEGTSNPNLYWYRQAAGRGLQLLFYSVGIGQISSEVPQNLSASRPQDRQFILSSKKLLLSDSGFYLCAWQNRGDQPQHFGDGTRLSIL.

DNA for the CDR3: TGTGCCAGCAGCCCCCAAAGCGGGAGAGAGCAAGAGACCCAGTACTTC. Its protein product is CASSPQSGREQETQYF. The chain carries TRBV7-2 and TRBJ2-5, with TRBD2 matching 8 bases. Germline trimming cut 5 bases from V and 2 bases from J; bases unmatched to any gene: 10. Per the germline V gene, CDR1 is SGHTA and CDR2 is FQGNSA. This CDR3 is built from 16 residues. Looking up the rest from reference TRBV7-2 and TRBJ2-5 gives the full variable domain: GAGVSQSPSNKVTEKGKDVELRCDPISGHTALYWYRQSLGQGLEFLIYFQGNSAPDKSGLPSDRFSAERTGGSVSTLTIQRTQQEDSAVYLCASSPQSGREQETQYFGPGTRLLVL.

CDR3 sequence (DNA): TGTGCCAGCAGCCAAGCCAAAGGCGGTCTGTATGGCTACACCTTC. This codes for CASSQAKGGLYGYTF. The V gene is TRBV4-2, the J gene TRBJ1-2; no reliable D call. The germline V gene has CDR1 LGHNA and CDR2 YNFKEQ. This CDR3 comprises 15 residues. Trimming cost V 1 base and J 5 bases, with 14 bases left between them.

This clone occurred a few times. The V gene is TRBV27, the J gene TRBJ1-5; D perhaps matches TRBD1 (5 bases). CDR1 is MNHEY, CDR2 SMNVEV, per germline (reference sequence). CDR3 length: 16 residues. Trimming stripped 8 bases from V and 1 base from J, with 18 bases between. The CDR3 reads CASASWGGDSNQPQHF. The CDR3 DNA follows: TGTGCCAGCGCCTCCTGGGGAGGGGACAGCAATCAGCCCCAGCATTTT.

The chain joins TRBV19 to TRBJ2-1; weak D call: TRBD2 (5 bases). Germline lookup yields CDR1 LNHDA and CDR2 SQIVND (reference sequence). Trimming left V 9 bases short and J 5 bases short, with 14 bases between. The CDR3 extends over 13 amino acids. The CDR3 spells CASPPPGNNEQFF. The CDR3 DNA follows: TGTGCCAGCCCCCCTCCGGGAAACAATGAGCAGTTCTTC.

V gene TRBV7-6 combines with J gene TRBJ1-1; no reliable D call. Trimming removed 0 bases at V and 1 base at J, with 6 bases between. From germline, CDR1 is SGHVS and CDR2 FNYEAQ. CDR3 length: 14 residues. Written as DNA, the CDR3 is TGTGCCAGCAGCTTAGCACCACAGAACACTGAAGCTTTCTTT. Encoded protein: CASSLAPQNTEAFF.

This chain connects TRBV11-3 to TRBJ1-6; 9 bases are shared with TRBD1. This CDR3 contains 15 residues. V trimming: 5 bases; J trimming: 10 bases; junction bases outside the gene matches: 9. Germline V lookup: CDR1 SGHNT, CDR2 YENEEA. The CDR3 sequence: CASSPGGQGRSPLHF. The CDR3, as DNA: TGTGCCAGCAGCCCCGGGGGACAGGGCAGGTCACCCCTCCACTTT.

CDR3 sequence reads: CAWSVQAAGELFF. In DNA form, the CDR3 reads TGTGCCTGGAGTGTACAGGCGGCCGGGGAGCTGTTTTTT. This chain connects TRBV30 to TRBJ2-2; tentative D call: TRBD1 (5 bases). Looked up from germline, CDR1 is GTSNPN and CDR2 is SVGIG (reference sequence). The CDR3 has 13 residues. Deletions cut 0 bases from V and 6 bases from J, with 8 bases between.

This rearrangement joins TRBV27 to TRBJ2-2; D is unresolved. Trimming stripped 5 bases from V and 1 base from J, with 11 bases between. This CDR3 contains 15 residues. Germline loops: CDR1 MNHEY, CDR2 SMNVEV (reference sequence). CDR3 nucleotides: TGTGCCAGCAGTCCCCAGCGCAAGAACACCGGGGAGCTGTTTTTT. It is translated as CASSPQRKNTGELFF.

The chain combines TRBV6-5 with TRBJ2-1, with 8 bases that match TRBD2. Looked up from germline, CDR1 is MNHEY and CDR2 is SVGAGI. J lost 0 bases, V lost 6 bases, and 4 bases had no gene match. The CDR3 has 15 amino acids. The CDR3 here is CASRGTSGSYNEQFF. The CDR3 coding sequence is TGTGCCAGCAGAGGTACTAGCGGCTCCTACAATGAGCAGTTCTTC.

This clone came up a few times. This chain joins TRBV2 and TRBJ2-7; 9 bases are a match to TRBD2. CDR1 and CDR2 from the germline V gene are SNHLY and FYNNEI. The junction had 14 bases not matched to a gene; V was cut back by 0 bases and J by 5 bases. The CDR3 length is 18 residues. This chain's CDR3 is CASSEASPGTSYLNEQYF. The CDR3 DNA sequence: TGTGCCAGCAGTGAAGCCTCCCCCGGGACTAGCTATTTGAACGAGCAGTACTTC. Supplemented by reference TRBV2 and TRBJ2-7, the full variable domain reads EPEVTQTPSHQVTQMGQEVILRCVPISNHLYFYWYRQILGQKVEFLVSFYNNEISEKSEIFDDQFSVERPDGSNFTLKIRSTKLEDSAMYFCASSEASPGTSYLNEQYFGPGTRLTVT.

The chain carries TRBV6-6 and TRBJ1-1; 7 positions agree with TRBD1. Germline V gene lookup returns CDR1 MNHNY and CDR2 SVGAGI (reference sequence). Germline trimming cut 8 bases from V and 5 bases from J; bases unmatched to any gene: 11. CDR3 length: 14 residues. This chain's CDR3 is CASSLSGQSTEAFF. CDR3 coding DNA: TGTGCCAGCTCCCTCTCGGGACAGTCAACTGAAGCTTTCTTT.

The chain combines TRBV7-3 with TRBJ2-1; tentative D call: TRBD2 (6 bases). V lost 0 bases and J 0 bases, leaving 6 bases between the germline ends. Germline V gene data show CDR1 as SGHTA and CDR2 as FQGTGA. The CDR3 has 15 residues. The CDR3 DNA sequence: TGTGCCAGCAGCTTAACCGGGAGCTCCTACAATGAGCAGTTCTTC. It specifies CASSLTGSSYNEQFF.

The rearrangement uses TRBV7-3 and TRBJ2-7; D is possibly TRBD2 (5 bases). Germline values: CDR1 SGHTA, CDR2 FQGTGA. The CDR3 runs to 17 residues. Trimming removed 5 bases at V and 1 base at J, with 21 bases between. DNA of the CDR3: TGTGCCAGCAGCCCCAGTCTGCGAGGGCTGCCTTCCTACGAGCAGTACTTC. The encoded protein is CASSPSLRGLPSYEQYF.

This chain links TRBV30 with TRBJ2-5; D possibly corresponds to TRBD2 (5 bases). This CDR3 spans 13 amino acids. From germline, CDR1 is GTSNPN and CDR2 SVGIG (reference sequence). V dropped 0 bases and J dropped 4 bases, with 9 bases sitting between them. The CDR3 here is CAWSVPAGETQYF. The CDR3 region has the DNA TGTGCCTGGAGTGTACCGGCGGGAGAGACCCAGTACTTC.

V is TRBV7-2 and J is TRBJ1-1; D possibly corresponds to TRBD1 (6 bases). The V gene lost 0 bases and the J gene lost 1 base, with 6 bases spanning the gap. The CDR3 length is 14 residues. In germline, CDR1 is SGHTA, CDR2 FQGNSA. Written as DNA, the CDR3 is TGTGCCAGCAGCTTAGCCAGGGGGAACACTGAAGCTTTCTTT. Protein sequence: CASSLARGNTEAFF.

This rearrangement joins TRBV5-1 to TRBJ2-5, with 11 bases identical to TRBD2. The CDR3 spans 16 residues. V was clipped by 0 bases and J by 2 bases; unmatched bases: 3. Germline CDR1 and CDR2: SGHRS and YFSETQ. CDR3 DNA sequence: TGCGCCAGCAGCTTGGACGGGACTAGCGGACAAGAGACCCAGTACTTC. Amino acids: CASSLDGTSGQETQYF.

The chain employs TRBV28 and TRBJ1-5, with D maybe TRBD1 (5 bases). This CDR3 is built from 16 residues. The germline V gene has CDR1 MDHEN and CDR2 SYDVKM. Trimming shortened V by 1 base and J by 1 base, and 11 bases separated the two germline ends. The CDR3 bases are TGTGCCAGCAGTTTATACAGGATTCGGAGCAATCAGCCCCAGCATTTT. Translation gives CASSLYRIRSNQPQHF.

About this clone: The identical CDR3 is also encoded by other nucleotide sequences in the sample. The CDR3 spells CAWSPDSNQPQHF. The CDR3 coding sequence is TGTGCCTGGAGTCCAGATAGCAATCAGCCCCAGCATTTT. This chain uses TRBV30 with TRBJ1-5, with no clear D. Trimming took 2 bases from V and 0 from J, leaving 5 bases between them. The V gene's germline CDR1 is GTSNPN and CDR2 SVGIG (reference sequence). The CDR3 has 13 amino acids.

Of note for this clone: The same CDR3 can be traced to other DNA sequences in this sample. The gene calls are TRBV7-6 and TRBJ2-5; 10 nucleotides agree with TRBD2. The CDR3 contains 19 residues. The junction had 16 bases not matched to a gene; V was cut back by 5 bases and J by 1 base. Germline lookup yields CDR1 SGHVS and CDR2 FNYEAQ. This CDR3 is CASSLVPLVTSGTQETQYF. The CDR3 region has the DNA TGTGCCAGCAGCCTAGTTCCCTTAGTAACTAGCGGGACCCAAGAGACCCAGTACTTC.

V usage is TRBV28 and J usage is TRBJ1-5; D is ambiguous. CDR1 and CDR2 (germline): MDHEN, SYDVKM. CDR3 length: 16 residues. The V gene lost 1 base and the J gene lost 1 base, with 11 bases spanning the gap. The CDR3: CASSLFGRRSNQPQHF. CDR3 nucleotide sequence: TGTGCCAGCAGTTTATTTGGGAGGAGGAGCAATCAGCCCCAGCATTTT.

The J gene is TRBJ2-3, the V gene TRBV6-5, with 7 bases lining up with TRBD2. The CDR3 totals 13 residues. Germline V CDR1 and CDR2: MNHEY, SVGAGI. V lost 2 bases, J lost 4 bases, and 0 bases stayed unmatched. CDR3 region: CASSYAGADTQYF. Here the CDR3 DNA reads TGTGCCAGCAGTTACGCGGGGGCAGATACGCAGTATTTT.

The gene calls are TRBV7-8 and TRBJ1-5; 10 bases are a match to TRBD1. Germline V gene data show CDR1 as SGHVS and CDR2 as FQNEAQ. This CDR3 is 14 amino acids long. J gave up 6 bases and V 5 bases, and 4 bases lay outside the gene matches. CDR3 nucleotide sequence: TGTGCCAGCAGCCCGGGGACAGGGGTTCAGCCCCAGCATTTT. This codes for CASSPGTGVQPQHF.

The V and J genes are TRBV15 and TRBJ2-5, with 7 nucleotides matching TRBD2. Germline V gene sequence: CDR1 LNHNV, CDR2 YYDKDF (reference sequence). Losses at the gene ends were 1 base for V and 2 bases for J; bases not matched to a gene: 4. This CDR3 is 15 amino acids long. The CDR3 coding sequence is TGTGCCACCAGCAGAGCGCCAGCGGGACAAGAGACCCAGTACTTC. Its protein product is CATSRAPAGQETQYF.